A single sample is the source of the 2 T cell receptor beta chains below, sequenced in a study of beta chain features in type 1 diabetes. Reverse transcribing all isolated RNA meant expressed TCRB transcripts were sequenced. This table comes from immunoSEQ multiplex PCR, and its TCRdb copy is limited to in-frame clones, with some not included. The data show 300,000 to 400,000 clones, roughly an eighth seen once. Input material: naive CD4+ T cells from blood. These receptor sequences come from a man between 18 and 29 years old in good health.

Here the CDR3 reads CASSPAESRGNQPQHF. The CDR3 DNA is TGTGCCAGTAGCCCCGCTGAATCCAGGGGGAATCAGCCCCAGCATTTT. This chain links TRBV19 with TRBJ1-5, with TRBD1 matching over 7 bases. V was pared by 6 bases and J by 4 bases, with 12 bases of the junction left unmatched. Looked up from germline, CDR1 is LNHDA and CDR2 is SQIVND (reference sequence). CDR3 length equals 16 residues.

The V and J genes are TRBV28 and TRBJ1-1; D is unresolved. CDR3 size: 11 residues. V dropped 3 bases and J dropped 4 bases, with 3 bases sitting between them. The germline gives CDR1 MDHEN, CDR2 SYDVKM. CDR3 protein: CASSFFTEAFF. The CDR3, as DNA: TGTGCCAGCAGTTTCTTCACTGAAGCTTTCTTT.